This T cell receptor beta chain is drawn from a study of blood T cells in healthy people across ages. Study outcomes and limitations: Long-lived donors carried more naive CD4+ cells and greater diversity than aged donors.

This CDR3 spans 17 amino acids. Germline V gene sequence: CDR1 WSHSY, CDR2 SAAADI. With V trimmed by 4 bases and J by 3 bases, 10 bases remained unmatched. In regard to this clonotype: What it binds is unknown.

PCR was performed a second time for 7 to 11 cycles using a sample-barcoded 5' primer and a J-beta primer mix. Carrying 12 random nucleotides, a template-switch adaptor labeled each individual cDNA molecule. TCRdb reprocessed the 5' RACE reads with MiXCR, giving one entry per CDR3 protein. Of some 700,000 distinct CDR3 sequences listed, 22% are singletons. This rearrangement joins TRBV10-2 to TRBJ2-3, with 10 bases fitting TRBD2. The clonotype comes from a man between 65 and 80 years old in good health. Material: blood. CDR3 nucleotide sequence: TGCGCCAGCAGTGGTTTGGGACTAGCGTCGATAACAGATACGCAGTATTTT. This codes for CASSGLGLASITDTQYF.